Below are 24 T cell receptor beta chains sequenced from a single sample in a study of T cells in Graves' hyperthyroidism and ophthalmopathy. The CDR3 regions of TCR beta were amplified from RNA transcripts. With the HTBI primer set, the TCR CDR3 went through a first round of RT-PCR. Each CDR3 protein is one row after TCRdb ran MiXCR on the multiplex PCR reads. The profile covers some 350,000 distinct CDR3 sequences, with approximately 14% appearing a single time and roughly 26% taken by the ten largest. Sequenced material: blood. The source of these receptors is a young woman with Graves' hyperthyroidism that later progressed to Graves' ophthalmopathy.

This clonotype was seen many times. CDR3 region: CASSSGTGDDEQYF. DNA of the CDR3: TGTGCCAGCAGCTCCGGGACAGGCGATGACGAGCAGTACTTC. J is TRBJ2-7 and V is TRBV7-9, with 8 nucleotides matching TRBD1. V lost 4 bases and J lost 5; bases outside the gene matches: 7. Germline CDR1 and CDR2: SEHNR and FQNEAQ (reference sequence). This CDR3 is 14 amino acids long.

This clonotype came up a few times. V usage is TRBV7-2 and J usage is TRBJ2-2, with D uncertain. The CDR3 contains 15 residues. The V end was cut by 5 bases, the J end by 3 bases, with 13 bases between. CDR1 and CDR2 (germline): SGHTA, FQGNSA. The CDR3 protein is CASSISRHDTGELFF. CDR3 nucleotides: TGTGCCAGCAGCATATCTCGACATGACACCGGGGAGCTGTTTTTT.

This clonotype came up many times. The J gene is TRBJ1-1, the V gene TRBV15, with D possibly matching TRBD1 (5 bases). CDR1 is LNHNV and CDR2 is YYDKDF in the germline V gene (reference sequence). V was cut by 3 bases and J by 1 base, with 15 bases left in between. The CDR3 runs to 16 residues. In nucleotides, the CDR3 is TGTGCCACCAGCAGGGTCCTAGAGACAGCGAACACTGAAGCTTTCTTT. This translates into CATSRVLETANTEAFF. Complete variable domain (other parts from reference TRBV15 and TRBJ1-1): DAMVIQNPRYQVTQFGKPVTLSCSQTLNHNVMYWYQQKSSQAPKLLFHYYDKDFNNEADTPDNFQSRRPNTSFCFLDIRSPGLGDTAMYLCATSRVLETANTEAFFGQGTRLTVV.

This clonotype was counted at least ten times. The J gene is TRBJ2-7, the V gene TRBV28, with 8 bases lining up with TRBD1. V dropped 3 bases and J dropped 0; count of bases not matched to a gene: 4. The CDR3 length is 15 residues. The germline gives CDR1 MDHEN, CDR2 SYDVKM. The CDR3 DNA sequence: TGTGCCAGCAGTTTTGACAGGGGCGGCTCCTACGAGCAGTACTTC. It encodes CASSFDRGGSYEQYF.

The chain has TRBV2 and TRBJ2-6, with a possible D match to TRBD1 (6 bases). Germline CDR1 reads SNHLY; CDR2 reads FYNNEI. The CDR3 consists of 14 residues. V shed 5 bases and J shed 2 bases, with 7 bases lying between them. The CDR3: CASSHRAGANVLTF. For the CDR3, the DNA is TGTGCCAGCAGTCACAGGGCTGGGGCCAACGTCCTGACTTTC.

This clonotype appeared many times. V gene TRBV20-1 combines with J gene TRBJ2-7; D is possibly TRBD1 (5 bases). Trimming shortened V by 3 bases and J by 6 bases, and 9 bases separated the two germline ends. Germline CDR1 reads DFQATT; CDR2 reads SNEGSKA (reference sequence). This CDR3 comprises 11 residues. The CDR3 reads CSASSGREQYF. The CDR3 bases are TGCAGTGCTAGCTCAGGGCGCGAGCAGTACTTC.

Turning to this clonotype: Just one base apart from a much larger clone, this may be a read error. This sequence joins TRBV3-1 and TRBJ2-7, with D unresolved. CDR1 LGHDT and CDR2 YNNKEL come from the germline V gene (reference sequence). This CDR3 spans 13 amino acids. The CDR3 reads CASSQGWLDERYF. The CDR3 region has the DNA TGTGCCAGCAGCCAGGGGTGGCTAGACGAGCGGTACTTC.

V is TRBV28 and J is TRBJ2-1; a possible D gene is TRBD2 (7 bases). Trimming removed 8 bases at V and 7 bases at J, with 18 bases between. The germline CDR1 and CDR2 sequences are MDHEN and SYDVKM. The CDR3 totals 14 residues. CDR3 residues: CASYGGGGRNEQFF. The CDR3 DNA follows: TGTGCCAGCTACGGGGGAGGGGGAAGGAATGAGCAGTTCTTC.

The chain recombines TRBV4-2 with TRBJ2-1; 12 bases match TRBD2. CDR3 size: 19 residues. The germline V gene encodes CDR1 LGHNA and CDR2 YNFKEQ. V shed 0 bases and J 6 bases; nucleotides not matched to a gene: 12. CDR3 region: CASSQDGASGRAWGNEQFF. The CDR3 DNA reads as TGTGCCAGCAGCCAAGATGGAGCTAGCGGGAGGGCCTGGGGCAATGAGCAGTTCTTC.

The V and J genes are TRBV7-2 and TRBJ1-2; D remains ambiguous. Germline CDR1 reads SGHTA; CDR2 reads FQGNSA. The V gene lost 4 bases and the J gene lost 5 bases, with 14 bases spanning the gap. The CDR3 totals 14 residues. CDR3 bases: TGTGCCAGCAGCTCGGACCGGCCCCTTTATGGCTACACCTTC. Its translation is CASSSDRPLYGYTF. Supplemented by reference TRBV7-2 and TRBJ1-2, the full variable domain reads GAGVSQSPSNKVTEKGKDVELRCDPISGHTALYWYRQSLGQGLEFLIYFQGNSAPDKSGLPSDRFSAERTGGSVSTLTIQRTQQEDSAVYLCASSSDRPLYGYTFGSGTRLTVV.

This clonotype showed up many times. The chain carries TRBV6-1 and TRBJ1-1; 12 nucleotides match TRBD1. V shed 6 bases, J shed 0 bases, and the junction held 11 bases outside the gene matches. The CDR3 spans 18 residues. The germline V gene encodes CDR1 MNHNS and CDR2 SASEGT. DNA for the CDR3: TGTGCCAGCAGCCCTACCGGGACAGGGGGCTTTCTGAACACTGAAGCTTTCTTT. Amino acid sequence: CASSPTGTGGFLNTEAFF.

This clonotype was detected ten times or more. The chain employs TRBV12-3 or TRBV12-4 and TRBJ1-5, with D maybe TRBD1 (6 bases). Deletions cut 7 bases from V and 5 bases from J, with 24 bases between. This CDR3 region has 17 residues. CDR3 bases: TGTGCCAGCAACTCGGACAGTTGGGTCCGTCCCGATCAGCCCCAGCATTTT. It codes for CASNSDSWVRPDQPQHF.

This clonotype was counted many times. The V call is TRBV4-2, the J call TRBJ1-2, with 8 bases identical to TRBD1. The length of the CDR3 is 15 residues. Looked up from germline, CDR1 is LGHNA and CDR2 is YNFKEQ. Trimming at V came to 3 bases and at J to 7 bases, leaving 10 bases not matched to a gene. CDR3 DNA sequence: TGTGCCAGCAGCCACGTTGGACAGGGCGAGGTTGGCTACACCTTC. This translates into CASSHVGQGEVGYTF.

This clonotype was seen a handful of times. The chain has TRBV4-3 and TRBJ1-5; D gene ambiguous. The V and J ends lost 0 bases and 7 bases respectively, with 13 bases between them. CDR3 size: 15 residues. The V gene's germline CDR1 is LGHNA and CDR2 YSLEER. In nucleotides, the CDR3 is TGCGCCAGCAGCCAAGATTGGATGGCCCAGCAGCCCCAGCATTTT. This gives the protein CASSQDWMAQQPQHF.

This clonotype was counted many times. The chain has TRBV7-9 and TRBJ2-3; possible D gene TRBD1, 5 bases. V was pared by 4 bases and J by 2 bases, with 16 bases between. The CDR3 runs to 16 residues. The V gene's germline CDR1 is SEHNR and CDR2 FQNEAQ (reference sequence). The CDR3 coding sequence is TGTGCCAGCAGCTCCAGGGTTAATTCAGACACAGATACGCAGTATTTT. Translating it yields CASSSRVNSDTDTQYF.

This clonotype was observed at least ten times. The chain links TRBV27 to TRBJ2-3, with TRBD1 as a possible D gene (5 bases). V dropped 7 bases and J dropped 5 bases, with 7 bases sitting between them. This CDR3 comprises 11 residues. The germline V gene has CDR1 MNHEY and CDR2 SMNVEV (reference sequence). The CDR3: CASIRGDTQYF. CDR3 sequence (DNA): TGTGCCAGCATTAGGGGAGATACGCAGTATTTT.

V is TRBV4-2 and J is TRBJ2-6, with 7 bases identical to TRBD2. Germline-derived CDR1 and CDR2 are LGHNA and YNFKEQ. The CDR3 covers 16 residues. Trimming at V came to 3 bases and at J to 0 bases, leaving 2 bases not matched to a gene. Here the CDR3 reads CASSQGGDSGANVLTF. The CDR3 region has the DNA TGTGCCAGCAGCCAGGGGGGGGACTCTGGGGCCAACGTCCTGACTTTC.

This clonotype was picked up many times. The chain employs TRBV28 and TRBJ2-5, with D uncertain. Trimming shortened V by 6 bases and J by 10 bases, and 18 bases separated the two germline ends. This CDR3 has 13 amino acids. Germline loops: CDR1 MDHEN, CDR2 SYDVKM. The CDR3 coding sequence is TGTGCCAGCAGGTCGGCCTCAGCCCAAGGCCAGTACTTC. It is translated as CASRSASAQGQYF.

The genes are TRBV7-3 and TRBJ2-7; D is possibly TRBD2 (5 bases). The CDR3 spans 13 residues. Germline V gene sequence: CDR1 SGHTA, CDR2 FQGTGA. Trimming took 3 bases from V and 1 from J, leaving 7 bases between them. The CDR3 DNA sequence: TGTGCCAGCAGCTTCGGACTTTCCTACGAGCAGTACTTC. Encoded protein: CASSFGLSYEQYF.

Ten or more counts support this clonotype. V gene TRBV5-1 combines with J gene TRBJ1-1; D possibly corresponds to TRBD1 (5 bases). Germline CDR1 reads SGHRS; CDR2 reads YFSETQ. This CDR3 has 13 amino acids. V lost 6 bases and J 5 bases, leaving 14 bases between the germline ends. The CDR3 protein is CASKLGGTTEAFF. As DNA, the CDR3 is TGCGCCAGCAAATTGGGAGGGACTACTGAAGCTTTCTTT.

This clonotype was detected only once. The V gene is TRBV2, the J gene TRBJ2-1; TRBD2 agrees at 10 bases. Trimming cost V 6 bases and J 4 bases; bases outside gene matches: 9. The germline CDR1 and CDR2 sequences are SNHLY and FYNNEI. This CDR3 comprises 16 residues. The CDR3 region is CASSPRLAGIYNEQFF. The CDR3 bases are TGTGCCAGCAGCCCACGACTAGCGGGTATATACAATGAGCAGTTCTTC.

This clonotype was counted a few times. The rearrangement uses TRBV14 and TRBJ2-1, with TRBD2 matching over 8 bases. Germline V gene lookup returns CDR1 SGHDN and CDR2 FVKESK. V lost 5 bases to trimming and J lost 0 bases; unmatched junction nucleotides: 12. The CDR3 length is 18 residues. CDR3 DNA sequence: TGTGCCAGCAGCTTGGGAGTAGCGGGAACCATCTCCTACAATGAGCAGTTCTTC. Translating gives CASSLGVAGTISYNEQFF.

This chain uses TRBV25-1 with TRBJ1-1; D not resolved. V lost 4 bases to trimming and J lost 1 base, with 16 bases between them. The CDR3 extends over 16 amino acids. Germline assignment: CDR1 MGHDK and CDR2 SYGVNS. This chain's CDR3 is CASSGFPGLGNTEAFF. The CDR3 nucleotides read TGTGCCAGCAGTGGGTTCCCCGGGCTTGGGAACACTGAAGCTTTCTTT. The variable domain in full, with the rest retrieved from reference TRBV25-1 and TRBJ1-1, is EADIYQTPRYLVIGTGKKITLECSQTMGHDKMYWYQQDPGMELHLIHYSYGVNSTEKGDLSSESTVSRIRTEHFPLTLESARPSHTSQYLCASSGFPGLGNTEAFFGQGTRLTVV.

V gene TRBV4-1 combines with J gene TRBJ2-7, with D perhaps matching TRBD1 or TRBD2 (6 bases each). Germline V gene sequence: CDR1 MGHRA, CDR2 YSYEKL. The V and J ends lost 1 base and 2 bases respectively, with 15 bases between them. This CDR3 region has 16 residues. CDR3 region: CASSQGPGASPYEQYF. The CDR3 nucleotides are TGCGCCAGCAGCCAAGGCCCGGGGGCTAGCCCCTACGAGCAGTACTTC.